The source of this T cell receptor beta chain is a study of metastatic and nonmetastatic thyroid tumors. TCRdb re-analyzed the PCR reads using MiXCR. The data contain tens of thousands of clones, 13% of them singletons. Trimming removed 4 bases from V and 0 bases from J, with 13 bases in between. This CDR3 region has 15 residues. This clone occurred many times. This may be a read error, as it is one base from a much larger clone. This same CDR3 is encoded by further DNA sequences in the sample. Thyroid surgery took place with no prior treatment in any patient. V is TRBV12-3 or TRBV12-4 and J is TRBJ2-7; no clear D gene. The sequence derives from a female donor with papillary thyroid cancer or a benign thyroid nodule (not recorded which). Some clones in this sample may be carry-over from other donors' samples. Material for sequencing was blood. As DNA, the CDR3 is TGTGCCAGCAGTTCCCGAGACTCCAGCTCCTACGAGCAGTACTTC. Translated, it gives CASSSRDSSSYEQYF.